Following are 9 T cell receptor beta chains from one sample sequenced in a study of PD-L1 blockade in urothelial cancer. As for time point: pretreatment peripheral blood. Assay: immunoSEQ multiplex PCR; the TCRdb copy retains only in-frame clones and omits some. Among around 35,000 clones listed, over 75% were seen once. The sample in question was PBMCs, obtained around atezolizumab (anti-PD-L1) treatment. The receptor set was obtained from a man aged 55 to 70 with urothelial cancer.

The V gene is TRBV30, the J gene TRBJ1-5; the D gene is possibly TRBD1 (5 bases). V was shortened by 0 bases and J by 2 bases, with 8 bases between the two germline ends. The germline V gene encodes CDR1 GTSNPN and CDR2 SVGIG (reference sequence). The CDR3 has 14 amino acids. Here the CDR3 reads CAWSVSRGNQPQHF. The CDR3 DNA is TGTGCCTGGAGTGTAAGCAGGGGCAATCAGCCCCAGCATTTT.

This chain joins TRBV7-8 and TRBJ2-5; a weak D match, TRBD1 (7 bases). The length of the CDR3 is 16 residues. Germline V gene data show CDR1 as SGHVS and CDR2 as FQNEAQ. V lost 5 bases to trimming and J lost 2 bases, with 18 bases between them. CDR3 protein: CASSRYATGTQETQYF. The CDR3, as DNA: TGTGCCAGCAGCCGATACGCGACAGGGACTCAAGAGACCCAGTACTTC.

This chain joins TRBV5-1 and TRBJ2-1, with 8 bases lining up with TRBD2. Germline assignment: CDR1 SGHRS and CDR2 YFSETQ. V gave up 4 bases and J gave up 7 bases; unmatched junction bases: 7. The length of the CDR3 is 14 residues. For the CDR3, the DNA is TGCGCCAGCAGCGCGGAGCGGGAGAGGAATGAGCAGTTCTTC. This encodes CASSAERERNEQFF.

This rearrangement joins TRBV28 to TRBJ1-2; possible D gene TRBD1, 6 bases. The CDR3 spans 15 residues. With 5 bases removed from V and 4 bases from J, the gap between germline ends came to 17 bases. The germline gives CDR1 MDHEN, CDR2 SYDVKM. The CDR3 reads CASSALTGTSYGYTF. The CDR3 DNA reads TGTGCCAGCAGTGCCCTTACCGGGACAAGCTATGGCTACACCTTC.

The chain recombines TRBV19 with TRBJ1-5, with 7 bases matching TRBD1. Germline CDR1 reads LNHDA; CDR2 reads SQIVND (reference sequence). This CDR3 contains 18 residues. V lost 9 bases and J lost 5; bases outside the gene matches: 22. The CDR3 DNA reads TGTGCCAGCTACCTCTCTGGACAGGCCTCCCAACACTATCAGCCCCAGCATTTT. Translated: CASYLSGQASQHYQPQHF.

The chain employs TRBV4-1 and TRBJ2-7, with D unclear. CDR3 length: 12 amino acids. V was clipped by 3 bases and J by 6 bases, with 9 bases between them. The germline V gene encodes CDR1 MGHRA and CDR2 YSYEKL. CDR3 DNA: TGCGCCAGCAGCCAGACTCCCTCCGAGCAGTACTTC. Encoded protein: CASSQTPSEQYF.

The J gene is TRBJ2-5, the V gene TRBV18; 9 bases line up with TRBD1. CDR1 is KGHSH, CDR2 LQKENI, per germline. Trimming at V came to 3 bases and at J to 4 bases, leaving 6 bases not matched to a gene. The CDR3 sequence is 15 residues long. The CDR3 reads CASSPQQGAGETQYF. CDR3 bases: TGTGCCAGCTCACCCCAACAGGGGGCGGGAGAGACCCAGTACTTC. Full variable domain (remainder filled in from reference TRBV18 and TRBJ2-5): NAGVMQNPRHLVRRRGQEARLRCSPMKGHSHVYWYRQLPEEGLKFMVYLQKENIIDESGMPKERFSAEFPKEGPSILRIQQVVRGDSAAYFCASSPQQGAGETQYFGPGTRLLVL.

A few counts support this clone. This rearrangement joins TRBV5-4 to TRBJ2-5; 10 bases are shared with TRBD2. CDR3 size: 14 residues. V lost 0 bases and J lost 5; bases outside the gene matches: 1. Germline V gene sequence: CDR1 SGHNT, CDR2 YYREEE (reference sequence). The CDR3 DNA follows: TGTGCCAGCAGCTTGGAGCGGGGGGGGGAGACCCAGTACTTC. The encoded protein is CASSLERGGETQYF.

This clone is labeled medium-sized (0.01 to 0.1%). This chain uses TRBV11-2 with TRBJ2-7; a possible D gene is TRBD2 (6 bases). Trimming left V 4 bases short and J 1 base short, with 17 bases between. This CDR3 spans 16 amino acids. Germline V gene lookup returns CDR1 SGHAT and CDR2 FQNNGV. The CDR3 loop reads CASSSRGGSGSYEQYF. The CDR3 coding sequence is TGTGCCAGCAGCTCCCGAGGAGGGAGCGGGTCCTACGAGCAGTACTTC. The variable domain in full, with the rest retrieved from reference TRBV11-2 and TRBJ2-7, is EAGVAQSPRYKIIEKRQSVAFWCNPISGHATLYWYQQILGQGPKLLIQFQNNGVVDDSQLPKDRFSAERLKGVDSTLKIQPAKLEDSAVYLCASSSRGGSGSYEQYFGPGTRLTVT.